A single sample gave rise to the 32 T cell receptor beta chains below, sequenced in a study of radiation and T cells in renal cell carcinoma. Measured with immunoSEQ multiplex PCR; TCRdb has only the in-frame clones, and not every one. The sample lists 150,000 or so clones, about 88% occurring once. The sample's time point: baseline pretreatment blood. The sample's treatment: 15 Gy SBRT to primary tumor, nephrectomy 4 weeks later. The sample consisted of blood, taken from a patient whose treatment included radiotherapy and nephrectomy. These receptors were obtained from a woman aged 50 to 65 with renal cell carcinoma.

The chain uses TRBV9 and TRBJ2-3; D may match TRBD1 or TRBD2 (5 bases each). The V gene lost 3 bases and the J gene lost 2 bases, with 13 bases spanning the gap. Germline lookup yields CDR1 SGDLS and CDR2 YYNGEE. The CDR3 has 15 residues. The CDR3 region has the DNA TGTGCCAGCAGCGCCCTGACTGGGACCACAGATACGCAGTATTTT. Amino acids: CASSALTGTTDTQYF.

This clone occurred once. This sequence joins TRBV6-1 and TRBJ1-5; 8 bases agree with TRBD1. CDR3 size: 17 residues. Trimming took 3 bases from V and 0 from J; bases not matched to a gene: 7. The V gene's germline CDR1 is MNHNS and CDR2 SASEGT. CDR3: CASSDPPGQVSNQPQHF. The CDR3 nucleotides are TGTGCCAGCAGTGATCCTCCGGGACAGGTTAGCAATCAGCCCCAGCATTTT.

The chain recombines TRBV7-2 with TRBJ1-3; possibly TRBD1 for D (5 bases). Trimming cost V 8 bases and J 4 bases, with 15 bases left between them. The CDR3 is 14 amino acids. Per germline, CDR1 SGHTA and CDR2 FQGNSA. The CDR3 bases are TGTGCCAGCCGTCAAGGGGTGGCAGGAAACACCATATATTTT. Its protein product is CASRQGVAGNTIYF. Full variable domain (outside the CDR3, taken from reference TRBV7-2 and TRBJ1-3): GAGVSQSPSNKVTEKGKDVELRCDPISGHTALYWYRQSLGQGLEFLIYFQGNSAPDKSGLPSDRFSAERTGGSVSTLTIQRTQQEDSAVYLCASRQGVAGNTIYFGEGSWLTVV.

This rearrangement joins TRBV15 to TRBJ2-7; D remains unclear. CDR1 and CDR2 (germline): LNHNV, YYDKDF (reference sequence). V lost 1 base and J 6 bases, leaving 13 bases between the germline ends. The CDR3 has 14 residues. The CDR3 protein is CATSRARLLTEQYF. CDR3 coding DNA: TGTGCCACCAGCAGAGCGCGACTCCTCACCGAGCAGTACTTC.

This chain joins TRBV7-2 and TRBJ2-2; the D is unclear. The CDR3 extends over 14 amino acids. V lost 5 bases and J lost 4, with 11 bases in between. Germline CDR1 and CDR2: SGHTA and FQGNSA. As DNA, the CDR3 is TGTGCCAGCAGCCTCGGAATCAGCACCGGGGAGCTGTTTTTT. Encoded protein: CASSLGISTGELFF.

The DNA of the CDR3 is TGTGCCAGCAGCTCCGTTTACGCAGGGGAGAACACTGAAGCTTTCTTT. Its protein product is CASSSVYAGENTEAFF. The chain couples TRBV7-8 to TRBJ1-1, with D perhaps matching TRBD1 (6 bases). Germline V CDR1 and CDR2: SGHVS, FQNEAQ. Trimming pared 4 bases from V and 1 base from J, leaving 16 bases between. This CDR3 comprises 16 residues.

The genes are TRBV4-2 and TRBJ2-1, with TRBD2 matching over 7 bases. V dropped 0 bases and J dropped 4; count of bases not matched to a gene: 9. Germline CDR1 is LGHNA and CDR2 is YNFKEQ. This CDR3 has 17 residues. The CDR3 sequence is CASSQDRGVEGYNEQFF. In DNA form, the CDR3 reads TGTGCCAGCAGCCAAGACCGGGGGGTAGAAGGATACAATGAGCAGTTCTTC.

The chain uses TRBV28 and TRBJ1-6, with a possible D match to TRBD1 (6 bases). V dropped 7 bases and J dropped 7 bases, with 8 bases sitting between them. Germline V gene lookup returns CDR1 MDHEN and CDR2 SYDVKM. This CDR3 contains 12 residues. The CDR3 reads CASNRANSPLHF. CDR3 DNA sequence: TGTGCCAGCAACAGGGCCAATTCACCCCTCCACTTT.

The V call is TRBV19, the J call TRBJ1-5, with 7 bases matching TRBD1. The CDR3 covers 14 residues. Germline assignment: CDR1 LNHDA and CDR2 SQIVND (reference sequence). V trimming: 3 bases; J trimming: 5 bases; junction bases outside the gene matches: 4. CDR3 DNA sequence: TGTGCCAGTAGTATCAGGGGGAGAGATCAGCCCCAGCATTTT. This translates into CASSIRGRDQPQHF. The whole variable domain, remainder taken from reference TRBV19 and TRBJ1-5, is DGGITQSPKYLFRKEGQNVTLSCEQNLNHDAMYWYRQDPGQGLRLIYYSQIVNDFQKGDIAEGYSVSREKKESFPLTVTSAQKNPTAFYLCASSIRGRDQPQHFGDGTRLSIL.

V is TRBV6-1 and J is TRBJ2-1, with unresolved D. The CDR3 consists of 12 residues. V gave up 3 bases and J gave up 14 bases, with 14 bases separating them. The germline V gene has CDR1 MNHNS and CDR2 SASEGT. The CDR3 here is CASSDFGLREFF. The CDR3 DNA reads as TGTGCCAGCAGTGATTTCGGGTTGAGAGAGTTCTTC.

The chain carries TRBV4-3 and TRBJ2-1; 10 positions agree with TRBD1. The CDR3 contains 17 residues. V shed 0 bases and J 12 bases; nucleotides not matched to a gene: 14. Germline V lookup: CDR1 LGHNA, CDR2 YSLEER. The CDR3 region is CASSQDWKGQGRSGQFF. CDR3 bases: TGCGCCAGCAGCCAAGATTGGAAGGGACAGGGGCGGTCTGGGCAGTTCTTC.

The chain has TRBV19 and TRBJ2-7; TRBD2 might be the D (5 bases). V shed 3 bases and J shed 7 bases, with 13 bases lying between them. CDR1 is LNHDA, CDR2 SQIVND, per germline (reference sequence). This CDR3 spans 13 amino acids. The CDR3 loop reads CASSMLASGEQYF. CDR3 nucleotide sequence: TGTGCCAGTAGTATGCTAGCCTCGGGGGAGCAGTACTTC.

The chain uses TRBV6-1 and TRBJ1-1; a possible D gene is TRBD1 (5 bases). Germline CDR1 MNHNS, CDR2 SASEGT. V was cut by 9 bases and J by 5 bases, with 16 bases left in between. The CDR3 has 13 residues. Here the CDR3 reads CASDLRGRTEAFF. Here the CDR3 DNA reads TGTGCCAGTGACCTCCGGGGCCGGACTGAAGCTTTCTTT.

The chain combines TRBV18 with TRBJ2-3, with a tentative D call TRBD1 (6 bases). Trimming stripped 0 bases from V and 8 bases from J, with 12 bases between. The CDR3 runs to 14 residues. The germline gives CDR1 KGHSH, CDR2 LQKENI. The CDR3 region is CASSPPGALGTQYF. The CDR3 DNA reads as TGTGCCAGCTCACCACCGGGGGCGCTGGGTACGCAGTATTTT.

In its sample, this clone was seen a few times. The chain is built from TRBV7-9 and TRBJ2-2; TRBD2 is a possible D gene (7 bases). Germline V gene lookup returns CDR1 SEHNR and CDR2 FQNEAQ (reference sequence). Trimming shortened V by 2 bases and J by 4 bases, and 17 bases separated the two germline ends. The CDR3 covers 17 residues. The CDR3 nucleotides are TGTGCCAGCAGCTTACCCCGGACAGAGCGGGGCACCGGGGAGCTGTTTTTT. As protein: CASSLPRTERGTGELFF.

The J gene is TRBJ1-1, the V gene TRBV7-8; no firm D call. Germline CDR1 reads SGHVS; CDR2 reads FQNEAQ. This CDR3 spans 12 amino acids. V lost 2 bases and J 4 bases, leaving 5 bases between the germline ends. CDR3 sequence reads: CASSLLVTEAFF. CDR3 in DNA: TGTGCCAGCAGCTTACTGGTCACTGAAGCTTTCTTT.

The genes are TRBV19 and TRBJ2-5; maybe TRBD1 (6 bases). Trimming removed 6 bases from V and 1 base from J, with 18 bases in between. The germline V gene encodes CDR1 LNHDA and CDR2 SQIVND (reference sequence). The CDR3 length is 16 residues. Here the CDR3 reads CASRGTGFSGQETQYF. The CDR3 DNA reads as TGTGCCAGTAGGGGAACAGGGTTTAGTGGCCAAGAGACCCAGTACTTC.

This clone was picked up one time. The V call is TRBV6-6, the J call TRBJ1-6; 12 bases are shared with TRBD1. With V trimmed by 6 bases and J by 10 bases, 7 bases remained unmatched. CDR1 and CDR2 from the germline V gene are MNHNY and SVGAGI (reference sequence). The CDR3 extends over 15 amino acids. Here the CDR3 reads CASSRDRGRGSPLHF. CDR3 coding DNA: TGTGCCAGCAGCCGGGACAGGGGGCGAGGGTCACCCCTCCACTTT.

CDR3 sequence reads: CASSRPEANTEAFF. As DNA, the CDR3 is TGTGCCAGCAGTCGACCCGAGGCGAACACTGAAGCTTTCTTT. The chain uses TRBV7-9 and TRBJ1-1, with D hard to call. Trimming took off 6 bases at V and 1 base at J, with 12 bases between the two ends. The CDR3 length is 14 residues. Germline CDR1 and CDR2: SEHNR and FQNEAQ (reference sequence).

Only one count was recorded for this clone. The V call is TRBV28, the J call TRBJ2-3; 9 positions agree with TRBD2. Germline CDR1 reads MDHEN; CDR2 reads SYDVKM. The junction had 9 bases not matched to a gene; V was cut back by 5 bases and J by 0 bases. This CDR3 has 17 amino acids. The CDR3 is CASSPGDLAGSTDTQYF. CDR3 nucleotide sequence: TGTGCCAGCAGTCCAGGGGATCTAGCGGGGAGCACAGATACGCAGTATTTT.

The rearrangement uses TRBV11-3 and TRBJ2-7; 7 nucleotides line up with TRBD1. V shed 5 bases and J 0 bases; nucleotides not matched to a gene: 13. The CDR3 covers 17 residues. The germline gives CDR1 SGHNT, CDR2 YENEEA. CDR3 sequence: CASSPGLGTANSYEQYF. CDR3 in DNA: TGTGCCAGCAGCCCAGGACTTGGGACAGCTAACTCCTACGAGCAGTACTTC.

V and J are TRBV19 and TRBJ1-6, with unresolved D. The CDR3 has 16 amino acids. The germline CDR1 and CDR2 sequences are LNHDA and SQIVND (reference sequence). V lost 3 bases and J 7 bases, leaving 16 bases between the germline ends. The CDR3 DNA is TGTGCCAGTAGTATCCCTACTATGAGGCCGAATTCACCCCTCCACTTT. Amino acids: CASSIPTMRPNSPLHF.

The chain employs TRBV6-1 and TRBJ1-2; D not certain. Per the germline V gene, CDR1 is MNHNS and CDR2 is SASEGT. Trimming left V 0 bases short and J 7 bases short, with 15 bases between. The CDR3 totals 15 residues. The CDR3 is CASSEAGQLVSGYTF. CDR3 coding DNA: TGTGCCAGCAGTGAAGCAGGGCAATTGGTGTCTGGCTACACCTTC.

J is TRBJ2-1 and V is TRBV29-1, with D perhaps matching TRBD1 or TRBD2 (5 bases each). Per the germline V gene, CDR1 is SQVTM and CDR2 is ANQGSEA. The V end lost 5 bases, the J end lost 2 bases, and 13 bases lay between the germline ends. The CDR3 has 14 residues. As DNA, the CDR3 is TGCAGCGTTTATGGGACCGGAACCTACAATGAGCAGTTCTTC. Translated: CSVYGTGTYNEQFF.

The CDR3 here is CASSLYGTGPYNEQFF. The CDR3 DNA sequence: TGTGCCAGCAGCCTCTATGGGACAGGGCCCTACAATGAGCAGTTCTTC. This rearrangement joins TRBV7-9 to TRBJ2-1, with 9 bases matching TRBD1. Unmatched junction bases numbered 7, after V lost 5 bases and J lost 2 bases. The CDR3 has 16 amino acids. CDR1 and CDR2 (germline): SEHNR, FQNEAQ (reference sequence).

This chain uses TRBV30 with TRBJ1-5, with 7 bases that match TRBD1. This CDR3 spans 14 amino acids. Germline CDR1 and CDR2: GTSNPN and SVGIG (reference sequence). V gave up 3 bases and J gave up 4 bases; unmatched junction bases: 6. CDR3 loop: CAWRGDSENQPQHF. The CDR3 nucleotides read TGTGCCTGGAGGGGGGACAGTGAGAATCAGCCCCAGCATTTT.

This clone has only one observation. This chain connects TRBV13 to TRBJ2-3; 11 bases are a match to TRBD1. CDR1 is PRHDT and CDR2 is FYEKMQ in the germline V gene (reference sequence). V shed 5 bases, J shed 1 base, and the junction held 14 bases outside the gene matches. This CDR3 spans 19 amino acids. The DNA of the CDR3 is TGTGCCAGCAGCCCGGGGACAGGGGGAAGCCAATCTCGCACAGATACGCAGTATTTT. It translates to CASSPGTGGSQSRTDTQYF.

This clone was seen a single time. The chain uses TRBV4-2 and TRBJ1-1; D is uncertain. CDR3 length equals 13 residues. Trimming left V 4 bases short and J 1 base short, with 7 bases between. Looked up from germline, CDR1 is LGHNA and CDR2 is YNFKEQ. Written as DNA, the CDR3 is TGTGCCAGCAGCCCTTTCAGGAACACTGAAGCTTTCTTT. Residues: CASSPFRNTEAFF.

The chain couples TRBV29-1 to TRBJ1-1, with D unresolved. Per germline, CDR1 SQVTM and CDR2 ANQGSEA. Trimming removed 0 bases from V and 10 bases from J, with 9 bases in between. The CDR3 runs to 11 residues. The CDR3 nucleotides are TGCAGCGTTGAAGATCCACGGGGAGCTTTCTTT. This sequence encodes CSVEDPRGAFF.

As to this clone: A read error may account for a junction end that differs from germline. The V call is TRBV11-2, the J call TRBJ1-2; maybe TRBD1 (5 bases). The CDR3 covers 14 residues. Germline V lookup: CDR1 SGHAT, CDR2 FQNNGV. CDR3 in amino acids: CASSLEYRFNGYTF. CDR3 bases: TGTGCCAGCAGCCTAGAGTACAGGTTTAATGGCTACACCTTC. Filled out from reference TRBV11-2 and TRBJ1-2, the complete variable domain reads EAGVAQSPRYKIIEKRQSVAFWCNPISGHATLYWYQQILGQGPKLLIQFQNNGVVDDSQLPKDRFSAERLKGVDSTLKIQPAKLEDSAVYLCASSLEYRFNGYTFGSGTRLTVV.

This chain links TRBV7-9 with TRBJ2-5; 10 bases fit TRBD1. CDR3 length: 13 residues. Germline V gene data show CDR1 as SEHNR and CDR2 as FQNEAQ (reference sequence). V shed 5 bases and J 5 bases; nucleotides not matched to a gene: 2. CDR3 coding DNA: TGTGCCAGCAGCGACAGGGGGCGTGAGACCCAGTACTTC. It is translated as CASSDRGRETQYF.

The chain is built from TRBV19 and TRBJ2-5; 7 bases align to TRBD1. The junction had 9 bases not matched to a gene; V was cut back by 6 bases and J by 5 bases. CDR1 LNHDA and CDR2 SQIVND come from the germline V gene (reference sequence). This CDR3 has 14 amino acids. In DNA, the CDR3 is TGTGCCAGTAGAGGTAGGGGACAGCGCGAGACCCAGTACTTC. Residues: CASRGRGQRETQYF.